This entry is about one TCR beta chain. The data were produced by immunoSEQ multiplex PCR, yet TCRdb's version contains in-frame clones alone and is incomplete. The data show 80,000 or so clones, 84% seen once. This CDR3 is 19 amino acids long. Germline-derived CDR1 and CDR2 are SGHDN and FVKESK. Trimming removed 3 bases from V and 3 bases from J, with 24 bases in between. The data belong to a study of identifying expanded T cells in peripheral blood. The chain is built from TRBV14 and TRBJ2-4; D tentatively reads TRBD1 or TRBD2 (5 bases each). Sequenced: blood. This receptor was taken from a person aged 18 to 75 in good health. CDR3 amino acids: CASSQGATGQQWDKNIQYF. DNA for the CDR3: TGTGCCAGCAGCCAGGGCGCGACGGGGCAGCAGTGGGACAAAAACATTCAGTACTTC. Looking up the rest from reference TRBV14 and TRBJ2-4 gives the full variable domain: EAGVTQFPSHSVIEKGQTVTLRCDPISGHDNLYWYRRVMGKEIKFLLHFVKESKQDESGMPNNRFLAERTGGTYSTLKVQPAELEDSGVYFCASSQGATGQQWDKNIQYFGAGTRLSVL.